This entry lists 17 T cell receptor beta chains sequenced from one sample in a study of Ad26.COV2.S vaccination and SARS-CoV-2 variants. Data came from immunoSEQ multiplex PCR; TCRdb stores just in-frame clones and leaves some out. The data contain about 420,000 clones, around 89% of them seen just once; the ten biggest clones take up 3.6%. Stated treatment: roughly 18 received Ad26.COV2.S at low or high dose, single or two shots; several received placebo; per-sample allocation not given. Samples came from day 63 after the first vaccine or placebo injection. The sequences come from peripheral blood, collected in a trial of Ad26.COV2.S vaccine versus placebo. Receptors originate from a person between 18 and 60 years old who received the Ad26.COV2.S COVID-19 vaccine or a placebo.

The chain links TRBV30 to TRBJ2-1; D not certain. V lost 2 bases, J lost 2 bases, and 13 bases lay in between. The CDR3 is made up of 15 amino acids. Germline lookup yields CDR1 GTSNPN and CDR2 SVGIG (reference sequence). The CDR3 nucleotides are TGTGCCTGGAGTAACCTCGGCCAAACCTACAATGAGCAGTTCTTC. Amino acids: CAWSNLGQTYNEQFF.

The chain combines TRBV11-1 with TRBJ1-1; a possible D gene is TRBD1 (5 bases). The germline CDR1 and CDR2 sequences are SGHAT and FQDESV (reference sequence). Trimming stripped 6 bases from V and 2 bases from J, with 13 bases between. The CDR3 consists of 14 residues. CDR3 in amino acids: CASSFKTVNTEAFF. In nucleotides, the CDR3 is TGTGCCAGCAGTTTCAAGACAGTAAACACTGAAGCTTTCTTT.

CDR3: CASSTLSTDTQYF. DNA of the CDR3: TGTGCCAGCAGTACCCTAAGCACAGATACGCAGTATTTT. The chain couples TRBV25-1 to TRBJ2-3; D gene unclear. CDR1 is MGHDK, CDR2 SYGVNS, per germline. The V and J ends lost 5 bases and 0 bases respectively, with 6 bases between them. The length of the CDR3 is 13 residues.

V is TRBV20-1 and J is TRBJ1-1; D is ambiguous. In germline, CDR1 is DFQATT, CDR2 SNEGSKA (reference sequence). Trimming removed 4 bases from V and 10 bases from J, with 13 bases in between. CDR3 length: 11 amino acids. The CDR3 DNA sequence: TGCAGTGCTATGGGTGCTCCGGGAGCTTTCTTT. Translating it yields CSAMGAPGAFF.

This chain uses TRBV29-1 with TRBJ2-7; the D gene is possibly TRBD1 (6 bases). Looked up from germline, CDR1 is SQVTM and CDR2 is ANQGSEA. V was cut by 6 bases and J by 2 bases, with 14 bases left in between. The CDR3 sequence is 13 residues long. The CDR3 coding sequence is TGCAGCGTGGATGACAGGAACACCTACGAGCAGTACTTC. Its protein is CSVDDRNTYEQYF.

V usage is TRBV5-1 and J usage is TRBJ1-1; 7 bases are shared with TRBD1. The CDR3 is 13 amino acids. Germline V gene lookup returns CDR1 SGHRS and CDR2 YFSETQ. V lost 4 bases to trimming and J lost 5 bases; unmatched junction nucleotides: 5. The CDR3 nucleotides read TGCGCCAGCAGCCGAGGGACAGTTACTGAAGCTTTCTTT. Translation: CASSRGTVTEAFF.

The V gene is TRBV7-2, the J gene TRBJ2-2; 10 nucleotides line up with TRBD1. V shed 4 bases and J 7 bases; nucleotides not matched to a gene: 3. Germline-derived CDR1 and CDR2 are SGHTA and FQGNSA. CDR3 length: 14 residues. The CDR3 nucleotides are TGTGCCAGCAGCTCGACAGGGGGCAACGGGGAGCTGTTTTTT. This gives the protein CASSSTGGNGELFF. The full variable domain, its missing parts supplied by reference TRBV7-2 and TRBJ2-2, is GAGVSQSPSNKVTEKGKDVELRCDPISGHTALYWYRQSLGQGLEFLIYFQGNSAPDKSGLPSDRFSAERTGGSVSTLTIQRTQQEDSAVYLCASSSTGGNGELFFGEGSRLTVL.

The V and J genes are TRBV5-8 and TRBJ2-1; D call uncertain. Germline values: CDR1 SGHTS, CDR2 YDEGEE. CDR3 length: 16 residues. Trimming removed 4 bases at V and 1 base at J, with 15 bases between. CDR3 coding DNA: TGTGCCAGCAGCCGTAACAAGTATTTTTCCTACAATGAGCAGTTCTTC. This sequence encodes CASSRNKYFSYNEQFF.

The chain recombines TRBV20-1 with TRBJ2-7, with unresolved D. The CDR3 runs to 11 residues. From germline, CDR1 is DFQATT and CDR2 SNEGSKA (reference sequence). V lost 3 bases and J 3 bases, leaving 6 bases between the germline ends. The CDR3 DNA reads TGCAGTGCTAGTTACAACTACGAGCAGTACTTC. This translates into CSASYNYEQYF.

The J gene is TRBJ1-1, the V gene TRBV30, with D unclear. Germline-derived CDR1 and CDR2 are GTSNPN and SVGIG (reference sequence). The CDR3 runs to 11 residues. V lost 5 bases, J lost 0 bases, and 4 bases lay in between. The CDR3 DNA is TGTGCCTGGGCAGTGAACACTGAAGCTTTCTTT. Translated: CAWAVNTEAFF.

The chain combines TRBV6-2 or TRBV6-3 with TRBJ2-7; 8 bases match TRBD2. Germline-derived CDR1 and CDR2 are MNHEY and SVGEGT. This CDR3 contains 18 residues. V shed 2 bases, J shed 0 bases, and the junction held 12 bases outside the gene matches. The CDR3 region is CASSYAEKRGSLSYEQYF. CDR3 sequence (DNA): TGTGCCAGCAGTTACGCCGAGAAGCGGGGGTCCCTCTCCTACGAGCAGTACTTC.

The chain joins TRBV28 to TRBJ2-7; no clear D. Deletions cut 1 base from V and 6 bases from J, with 13 bases between. In germline, CDR1 is MDHEN, CDR2 SYDVKM. There are 14 residues in the CDR3. CDR3: CASSLFPSKGEQYF. The CDR3 DNA reads as TGTGCCAGCAGTTTATTCCCCTCAAAGGGCGAGCAGTACTTC.

The rearrangement links TRBV3-1 (or the pseudogene TRBV3-2) to TRBJ1-6; D perhaps matches TRBD1 (5 bases). The CDR3 length is 15 residues. V dropped 4 bases and J dropped 3 bases, with 10 bases sitting between them. Per the germline V gene, CDR1 is LGHDT and CDR2 is YNNKEL (reference sequence). The CDR3 protein is CASSPRGVYNSPLHF. The CDR3 region has the DNA TGTGCCAGCAGCCCGAGGGGCGTCTATAATTCACCCCTCCACTTT.

The chain combines TRBV28 with TRBJ2-3; the D is unclear. Trimming took off 4 bases at V and 6 bases at J, with 8 bases between the two ends. Germline CDR1 and CDR2: MDHEN and SYDVKM. The CDR3 covers 12 residues. CDR3 in DNA: TGTGCCAGCAGTTCGACCCAGGATACGCAGTATTTT. Its protein product is CASSSTQDTQYF.

The chain is built from TRBV28 and TRBJ2-5, with D tentatively TRBD1 (5 bases). V was pared by 1 base and J by 1 base, with 10 bases between. The CDR3 runs 15 residues. Germline V lookup: CDR1 MDHEN, CDR2 SYDVKM. CDR3 protein: CASSLLQGFQETQYF. The CDR3 DNA reads as TGTGCCAGCAGTTTATTGCAGGGTTTCCAAGAGACCCAGTACTTC.

In this sample, this clone turned up once. The same CDR3 also results from other DNA sequences found in this sample. This chain links TRBV28 with TRBJ2-1; D is undetermined. The CDR3 runs to 12 residues. Deletions cut 2 bases from V and 4 bases from J, with 3 bases between. Per germline, CDR1 MDHEN and CDR2 SYDVKM. DNA of the CDR3: TGTGCCAGCAGTTTAGGATACAATGAGCAGTTCTTC. It specifies CASSLGYNEQFF.

The chain has TRBV6-1 and TRBJ2-1; the match to TRBD2 covers 11 bases. This CDR3 region has 20 residues. CDR1 and CDR2 (germline): MNHNS, SASEGT. V was pared by 4 bases and J by 8 bases, with 22 bases of the junction left unmatched. Written as DNA, the CDR3 is TGTGCCAGCAGTGCTCTGGGGCTTAGCGGGGGGGCAGGAGTGGAGGATGAGCAGTTCTTC. Its protein is CASSALGLSGGAGVEDEQFF.